This is a list of T cell receptor beta chains from one sample in a study of T cell changes during pregnancy in multiple sclerosis. Here immunoSEQ multiplex PCR was the method, and the copy in TCRdb shows in-frame clones only, minus some. This table holds approximately 63,000 clones, approximately 92% found once. The sequencing used peripheral blood, collected in the third trimester of pregnancy. The receptors derive from a female donor in good health, enrolled as a control in a pregnancy study. The conserved cysteine and the conserved F or W are not part of the CDR3 here. Rows may omit the clone size; those that give it use once, few, many or a size class.

SAEGQGSYGYT	TRBV29-1	TRBJ1-2	once
ASSQSGQPQH	TRBV16	TRBJ1-5	few
ASSPSGWDTEAF	TRBV18	TRBJ1-1	.
ASSYTGNTYEQY	TRBV7-2	TRBJ2-7	.
ASSLGTGTKNIQY	TRBV27	TRBJ2-4	.
ASKGQGNHNSPLH	TRBV27	TRBJ1-6	.
ASSPTTGEIEQY	TRBV5-4	TRBJ2-7	.
ASSWTGTGNNEQF	TRBV28	TRBJ2-1	.
ASSKSGTGARNQPQH	TRBV21-1	TRBJ1-5	.
ASSYSKPSVAYEQY	TRBV6-5	TRBJ2-7	once
ASSPYSGAGGLTGELF	TRBV14	TRBJ2-2	.
ASSRLPNRDSNQPQH	TRBV4-1	TRBJ1-5	.
ASRGDRAGGNEQF	TRBV5-4	TRBJ2-1	.
ASSAAGSPNEKLF	TRBV28	TRBJ1-4	.
ASSSLGGTGAWGTEAF	TRBV5-4	TRBJ1-1	.
ASSRQDNYGYT	TRBV19	TRBJ1-2	.
ATTGGGGEKLF	TRBV19	TRBJ1-4	.
ASNRQRGVADTQY	TRBV19	TRBJ2-3	.
ASSRRTGSYEQY	TRBV7-2	TRBJ2-7	.
AISELERGLQETQY	TRBV10-3	TRBJ2-5	.
ASSLQPTGETQY	TRBV5-1	TRBJ2-5	.
ASSFTETEAF	TRBV7-9	TRBJ1-1	.
ASSVPGTSGKDTQY	TRBV9	TRBJ2-3	once
ASGPGGSEHNEQF	TRBV5-1	TRBJ2-1	once
ASSPPGETQY	TRBV5-1	TRBJ2-5	.
ASSLGLAGLGEQF	TRBV7-2	TRBJ2-1	.
ASSFGGENEQF	TRBV5-4	TRBJ2-1	.
ASSFVTSVTDTQY	TRBV5-1	TRBJ2-3	.
ASRLLAGPTDTQY	TRBV6-6	TRBJ2-3	.
AWSSGLGTDTQY	TRBV30	TRBJ2-3	.
ASSLGTSPGTGELF	TRBV5-1	TRBJ2-2	.
ASRESSYNSPLH	TRBV27	TRBJ1-6	.
ASSLGTGDTATYGYT	TRBV9	TRBJ1-2	.
ASSSGTSSYNEQF	TRBV7-3	TRBJ2-1	.
ASSTRASGPNEQF	TRBV19	TRBJ2-1	.
ASSLDAGGNGYT	TRBV5-4	TRBJ1-2	.
ASSPPTGDHTEAF	TRBV11-2	TRBJ1-1	.
ASSQWGQGKNYGYT	TRBV14	TRBJ1-2	.
ASSPGLAANTGELF	TRBV18	TRBJ2-2	.
AWSAASGLMNEQF	TRBV30	TRBJ2-1	.
ASGSSSYNSPLH	TRBV7-8	TRBJ1-6	few
ASQGLFSYEQY	TRBV6-6	TRBJ2-7	.
ASSLRQGDEKLF	TRBV7-9	TRBJ1-4	.
ASSLALGTNEKLF	TRBV5-8	TRBJ1-4	.
ASSLAGTGGQNEQF	TRBV7-2	TRBJ2-1	.
ASSDFETGATDTQY	TRBV6-4	TRBJ2-3	.
ASSLALQATEAF	TRBV5-1	TRBJ1-1	.
ASGLHRHLYEAF	TRBV12-5	TRBJ1-1	once
AISESFDTNSYGYT	TRBV10-3	TRBJ1-2	.
AWRGSSNEKLF	TRBV30	TRBJ1-4	.
ASRTTGGSNQPQH	TRBV19	TRBJ1-5	.
ASRKGLLNTGELF	TRBV27	TRBJ2-2	.
ASSEGPGGSVYDGYT	TRBV6-1	TRBJ1-2	.
ASSGRRAKNIQY	TRBV2	TRBJ2-4	once